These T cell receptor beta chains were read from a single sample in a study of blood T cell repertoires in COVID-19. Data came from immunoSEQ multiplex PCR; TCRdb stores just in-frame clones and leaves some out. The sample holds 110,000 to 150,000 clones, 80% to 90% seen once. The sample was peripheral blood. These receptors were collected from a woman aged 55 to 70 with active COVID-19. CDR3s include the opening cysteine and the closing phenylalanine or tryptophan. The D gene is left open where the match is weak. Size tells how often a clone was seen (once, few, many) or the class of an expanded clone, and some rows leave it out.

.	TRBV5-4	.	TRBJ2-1	CASSPDPGTSYNEQFF	TGTGCCAGCAGCCCCGACCCCGGGACTTCCTACAATGAGCAGTTCTTC
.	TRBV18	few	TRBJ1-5	CASSNQGTSNQPQHF	TGTGCCAGCTCGAATCAGGGGACATCCAATCAGCCCCAGCATTTT
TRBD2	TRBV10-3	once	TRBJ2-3	CAISVVGGGTDTQYF	TGTGCCATCAGTGTCGTGGGGGGAGGGACAGATACGCAGTATTTT
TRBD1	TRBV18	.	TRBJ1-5	CASSLQGAGNQPQHF	TGTGCCAGCTCACTACAGGGGGCGGGCAATCAGCCCCAGCATTTT
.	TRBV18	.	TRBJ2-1	CASSPQTSYNEQFF	TGTGCCAGCTCACCGCAGACTAGCTACAATGAGCAGTTCTTC
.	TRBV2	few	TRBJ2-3	CASRDSRIRDTQYF	TGTGCCAGCAGAGATTCTAGGATTAGAGATACGCAGTATTTT
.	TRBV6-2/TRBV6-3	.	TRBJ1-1	CASSRTDTNTEAFF	TGTGCCAGCAGCCGTACAGATACGAACACTGAAGCTTTCTTT
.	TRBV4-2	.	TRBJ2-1	CASSLARVDEQFF	TGTGCCAGCAGCTTGGCTAGAGTCGATGAGCAGTTCTTC
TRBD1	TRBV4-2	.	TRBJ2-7	CASSQAGTAVYEQYF	TGTGCCAGCAGCCAAGCCGGGACAGCTGTTTACGAGCAGTACTTC
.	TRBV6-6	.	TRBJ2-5	CASYPRAAPPETQYF	TGTGCCAGCTACCCCCGAGCGGCCCCCCCAGAGACCCAGTACTTC
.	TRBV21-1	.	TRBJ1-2	CASSRTGSTNYGYTF	TGTGCCAGCAGTAGAACAGGTTCCACTAACTATGGCTACACCTTC
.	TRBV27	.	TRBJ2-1	CASRTPYGVLFF	TGTGCCAGCAGGACTCCATACGGGGTTCTGTTCTTC
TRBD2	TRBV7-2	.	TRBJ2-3	CASSPWTSGTDTQYF	TGTGCCAGCAGCCCTTGGACTAGCGGCACAGATACGCAGTATTTT
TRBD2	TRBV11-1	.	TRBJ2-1	CASSFGLGGFVEQFF	TGTGCCAGCAGCTTCGGACTAGGAGGTTTCGTTGAGCAGTTCTTC
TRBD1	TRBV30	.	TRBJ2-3	CAWSGTGHSTDTQYF	TGTGCCTGGAGCGGGACAGGCCATAGCACAGATACGCAGTATTTT
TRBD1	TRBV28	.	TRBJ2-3	CASRLPGTGLPDTQYF	TGTGCCAGCAGGCTCCCCGGGACAGGGTTGCCAGATACGCAGTATTTT
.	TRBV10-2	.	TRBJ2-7	CASSEIEEQYF	TGCGCCAGCAGTGAAATAGAAGAGCAGTACTTC
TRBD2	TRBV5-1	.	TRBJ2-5	CASSLVTSGRETQYF	TGCGCCAGCAGCTTGGTGACTAGCGGGAGAGAGACCCAGTACTTC
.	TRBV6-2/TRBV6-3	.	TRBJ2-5	CASSYSTKQRQETQYF	TGTGCCAGCAGTTACTCCACTAAGCAGCGCCAAGAGACCCAGTACTTC
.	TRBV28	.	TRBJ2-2	CASSLPSRAGELFF	TGTGCCAGCAGTTTACCTTCGAGAGCCGGGGAGCTGTTTTTT
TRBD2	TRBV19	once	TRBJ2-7	CASSIGGTAIYEQYF	TGTGCCAGTAGTATCGGGGGGACGGCAATCTACGAGCAGTACTTC
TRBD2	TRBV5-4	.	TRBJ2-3	CASSLRAAGGTDTQYF	TGTGCCAGCAGCTTGCGGGCAGCGGGAGGAACAGATACGCAGTATTTT
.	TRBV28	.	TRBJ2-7	CASSLTVYEQYF	TGTGCCAGCAGTTTAACAGTATACGAGCAGTACTTC
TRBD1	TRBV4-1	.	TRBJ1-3	CASSQDPGQGSGNTIYF	TGCGCCAGCAGCCAAGATCCAGGACAGGGCTCTGGAAACACCATATATTTT
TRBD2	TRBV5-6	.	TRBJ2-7	CASSFGLDYEQYF	TGTGCCAGCAGCTTTGGACTAGACTACGAGCAGTACTTC
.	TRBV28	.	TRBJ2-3	CASSSLTSTDTQYF	TGTGCCAGCAGTTCACTAACTAGCACAGATACGCAGTATTTT
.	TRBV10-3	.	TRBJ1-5	CAISWGGAGNQPQHF	TGTGCCATCAGTTGGGGGGGGGCCGGCAATCAGCCCCAGCATTTT
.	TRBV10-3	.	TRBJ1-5	CAIGGAGNQPQHF	TGTGCCATCGGAGGGGCTGGCAATCAGCCCCAGCATTTT
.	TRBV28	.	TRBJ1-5	CASKKARTYSNQPQHF	TGTGCCAGTAAGAAAGCCCGTACTTATAGCAATCAGCCCCAGCATTTT
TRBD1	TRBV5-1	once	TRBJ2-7	CASSSGTGSPYEQYF	TGCGCCAGCAGCTCCGGGACAGGTAGTCCCTACGAGCAGTACTTC
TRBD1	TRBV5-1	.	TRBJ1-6	CASSLGGTGVDSPLHF	TGCGCCAGCAGCTTGGGTGGGACAGGAGTGGATTCACCCCTCCACTTT
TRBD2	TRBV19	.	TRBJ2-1	CASTSGGGTTRNEQFF	TGTGCCAGTACCAGCGGAGGTGGGACTACCCGCAATGAGCAGTTCTTC
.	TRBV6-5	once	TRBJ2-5	CASTLWAGQETQYF	TGTGCCAGCACTCTCTGGGCGGGACAAGAGACCCAGTACTTC
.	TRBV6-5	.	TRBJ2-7	CATRGTGSSYEQYF	TGTGCCACCAGAGGTACAGGAAGCTCCTACGAGCAGTACTTC
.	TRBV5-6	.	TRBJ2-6	CASIHSGANVLTF	TGTGCCAGCATCCACTCTGGGGCCAACGTCCTGACTTTC
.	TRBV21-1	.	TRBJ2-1	CASRSKGWNEQFF	TGTGCCAGCAGATCTAAGGGGTGGAATGAGCAGTTCTTC
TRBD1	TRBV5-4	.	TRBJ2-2	CASTSRTGVNTGELFF	TGTGCCAGCACTTCCCGGACAGGGGTTAACACCGGGGAGCTGTTTTTT